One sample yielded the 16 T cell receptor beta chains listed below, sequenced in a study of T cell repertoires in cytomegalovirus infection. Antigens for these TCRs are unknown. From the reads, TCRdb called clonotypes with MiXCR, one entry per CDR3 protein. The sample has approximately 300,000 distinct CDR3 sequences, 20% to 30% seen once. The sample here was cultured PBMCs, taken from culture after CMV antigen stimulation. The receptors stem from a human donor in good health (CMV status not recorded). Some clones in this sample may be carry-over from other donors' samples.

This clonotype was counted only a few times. The CDR3, as DNA: TGTGCCAGCAGTGAGGGGACAGGAAACACTGAAGCTTTCTTT. This encodes CASSEGTGNTEAFF. The chain carries TRBV6-4 and TRBJ1-1; TRBD1 matches 8 bases. The V gene's germline CDR1 is MRHNA and CDR2 SNTAGT. This CDR3 contains 14 residues. Germline trimming cut 3 bases from V and 2 bases from J; bases unmatched to any gene: 2.

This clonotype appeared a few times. CDR3 DNA: TGTGCCAGTCGGGACAGAGCCTACGAGCAGTACTTC. Encoded protein: CASRDRAYEQYF. The chain carries TRBV28 and TRBJ2-7; 7 bases are shared with TRBD1. CDR1 MDHEN and CDR2 SYDVKM come from the germline V gene. This CDR3 is 12 amino acids long. V was pared by 9 bases and J by 2 bases, with 4 bases of the junction left unmatched.

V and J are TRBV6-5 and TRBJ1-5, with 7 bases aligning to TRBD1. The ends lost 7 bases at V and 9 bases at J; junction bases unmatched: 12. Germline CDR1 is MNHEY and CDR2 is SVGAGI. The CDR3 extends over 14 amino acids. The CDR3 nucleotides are TGTGCCAGCAACCCGGGACAGTTCCGGGGGCCCCAGCATTTT. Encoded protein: CASNPGQFRGPQHF.

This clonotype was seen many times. CDR3 DNA: TGTGCCAGCAGTTTAAACGCTGGAACCGGGGAGCTGTTTTTT. Amino acids: CASSLNAGTGELFF. J is TRBJ2-2 and V is TRBV6-2 or TRBV6-3; no reliable D call. Per germline, CDR1 MNHEY and CDR2 SVGEGT. CDR3 length: 14 residues. V was trimmed by 4 bases and J by 5 bases, leaving 11 bases between them.

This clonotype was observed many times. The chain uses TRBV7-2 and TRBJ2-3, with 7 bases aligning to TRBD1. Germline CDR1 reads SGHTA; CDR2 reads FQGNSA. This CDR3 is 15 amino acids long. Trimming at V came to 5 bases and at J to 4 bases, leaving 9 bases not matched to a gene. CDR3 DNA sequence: TGTGCCAGCAGCCGTGGACAGGTCGCCCCAGATACGCAGTATTTT. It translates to CASSRGQVAPDTQYF.

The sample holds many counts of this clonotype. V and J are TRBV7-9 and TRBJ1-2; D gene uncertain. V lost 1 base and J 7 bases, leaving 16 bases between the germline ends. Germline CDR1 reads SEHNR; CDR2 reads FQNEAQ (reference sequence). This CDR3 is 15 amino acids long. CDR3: CASSLGERNRGGYTF. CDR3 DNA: TGTGCCAGCAGCTTAGGAGAGCGAAACCGAGGTGGCTACACCTTC.

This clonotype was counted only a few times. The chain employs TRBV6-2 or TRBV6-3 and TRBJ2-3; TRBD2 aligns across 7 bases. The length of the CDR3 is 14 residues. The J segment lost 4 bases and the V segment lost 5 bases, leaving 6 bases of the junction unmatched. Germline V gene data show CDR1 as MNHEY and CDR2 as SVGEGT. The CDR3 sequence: CASSRLATSDTQYF. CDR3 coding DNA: TGTGCCAGCAGTCGACTAGCTACCTCAGATACGCAGTATTTT.

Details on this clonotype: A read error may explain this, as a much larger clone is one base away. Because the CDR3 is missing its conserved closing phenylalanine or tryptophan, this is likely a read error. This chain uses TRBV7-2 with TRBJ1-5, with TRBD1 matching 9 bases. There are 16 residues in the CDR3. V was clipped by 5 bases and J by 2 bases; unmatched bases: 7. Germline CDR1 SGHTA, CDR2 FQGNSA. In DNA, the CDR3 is TGTGCCAGCAGCGACCGACAGGGGGGGGGCAATCAGCCCCAGCATCTT. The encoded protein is CASSDRQGGGNQPQHL.

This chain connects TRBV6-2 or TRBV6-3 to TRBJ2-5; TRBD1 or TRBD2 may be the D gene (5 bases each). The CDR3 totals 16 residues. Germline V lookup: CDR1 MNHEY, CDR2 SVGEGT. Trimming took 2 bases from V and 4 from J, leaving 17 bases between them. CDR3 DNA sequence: TGTGCCAGCAGTTACGGGTTGTCCTGGGGACGAGAGACCCAGTACTTC. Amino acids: CASSYGLSWGRETQYF.

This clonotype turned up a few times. The CDR3 sequence: CASSLGLAGIAKNIQYF. The CDR3, as DNA: TGCGCCAGCAGCTTGGGACTAGCGGGGATAGCCAAAAACATTCAGTACTTC. The V and J genes are TRBV5-1 and TRBJ2-4; 11 bases line up with TRBD2. The germline V gene has CDR1 SGHRS and CDR2 YFSETQ. This CDR3 is built from 17 residues. With V trimmed by 0 bases and J by 0 bases, 2 bases remained unmatched.

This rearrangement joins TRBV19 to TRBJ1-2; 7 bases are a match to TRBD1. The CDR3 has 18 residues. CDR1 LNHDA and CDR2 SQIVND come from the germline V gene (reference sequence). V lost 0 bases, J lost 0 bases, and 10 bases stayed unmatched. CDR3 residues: CASSIDLLRQGANYGYTF. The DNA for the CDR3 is TGTGCCAGTAGTATAGACCTACTCAGGCAGGGGGCTAACTATGGCTACACCTTC.

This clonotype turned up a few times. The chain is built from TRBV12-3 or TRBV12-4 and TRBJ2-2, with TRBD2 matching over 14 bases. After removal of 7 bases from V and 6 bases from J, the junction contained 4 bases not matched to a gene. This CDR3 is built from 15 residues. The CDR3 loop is CASITTSGRAGELFF. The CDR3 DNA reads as TGTGCCAGCATCACGACTAGCGGGAGGGCCGGGGAGCTGTTTTTT.

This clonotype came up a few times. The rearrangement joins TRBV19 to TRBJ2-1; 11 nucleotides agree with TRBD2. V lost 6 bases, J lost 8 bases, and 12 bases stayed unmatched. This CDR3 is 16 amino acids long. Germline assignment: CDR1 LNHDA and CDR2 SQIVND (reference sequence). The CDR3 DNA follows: TGTGCCAGTAGGACCGGGACTAGCGGCCTTTGGGATGAGCAGTTCTTC. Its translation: CASRTGTSGLWDEQFF. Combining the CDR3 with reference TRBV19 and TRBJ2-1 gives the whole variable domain DGGITQSPKYLFRKEGQNVTLSCEQNLNHDAMYWYRQDPGQGLRLIYYSQIVNDFQKGDIAEGYSVSREKKESFPLTVTSAQKNPTAFYLCASRTGTSGLWDEQFFGPGTRLTVL.

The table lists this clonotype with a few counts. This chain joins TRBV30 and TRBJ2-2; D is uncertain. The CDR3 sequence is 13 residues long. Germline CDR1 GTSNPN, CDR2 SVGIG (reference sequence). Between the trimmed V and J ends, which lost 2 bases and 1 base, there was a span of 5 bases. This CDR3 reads CAWSLRNTGELFF. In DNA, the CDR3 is TGTGCCTGGAGTTTACGGAACACCGGGGAGCTGTTTTTT.

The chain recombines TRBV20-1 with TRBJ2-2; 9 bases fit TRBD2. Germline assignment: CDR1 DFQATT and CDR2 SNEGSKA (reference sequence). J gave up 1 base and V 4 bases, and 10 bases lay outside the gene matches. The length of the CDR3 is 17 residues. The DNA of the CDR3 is TGCAGTGCTATGTGGTTCGGGACTAGCAGGAACACCGGGGAGCTGTTTTTT. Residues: CSAMWFGTSRNTGELFF.

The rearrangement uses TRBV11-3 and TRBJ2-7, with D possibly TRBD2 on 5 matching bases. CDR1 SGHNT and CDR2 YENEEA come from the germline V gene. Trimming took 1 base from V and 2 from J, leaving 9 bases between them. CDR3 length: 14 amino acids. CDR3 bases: TGTGCCAGCAGCTTAGGCCCACTAGCCTACGAGCAGTACGTC. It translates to CASSLGPLAYEQYV.